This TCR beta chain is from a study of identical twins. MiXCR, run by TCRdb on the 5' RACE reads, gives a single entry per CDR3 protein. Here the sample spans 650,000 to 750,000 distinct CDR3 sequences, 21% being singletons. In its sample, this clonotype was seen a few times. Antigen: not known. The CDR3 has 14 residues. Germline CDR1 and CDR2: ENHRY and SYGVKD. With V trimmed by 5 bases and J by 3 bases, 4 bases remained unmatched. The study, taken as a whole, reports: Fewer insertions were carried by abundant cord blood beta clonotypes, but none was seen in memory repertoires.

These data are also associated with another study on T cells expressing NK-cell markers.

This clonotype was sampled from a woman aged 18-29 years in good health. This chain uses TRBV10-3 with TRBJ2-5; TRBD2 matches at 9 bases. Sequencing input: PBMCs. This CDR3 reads CAISLAGTEETQYF. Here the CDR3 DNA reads TGTGCCATCAGTCTAGCGGGAACAGAAGAGACCCAGTACTTC.